A selection of T cell receptor beta chains follows, all from one sample in a study of shared clonotypes between healthy human individuals. The repertoire was sequenced with immunoSEQ multiplex PCR; TCRdb's copy has only in-frame clones and lacks some. The repertoire consists of more than 2,000,000 clones, with approximately 90% occurring once and the leading ten covering roughly 0.14%. Input material: naive CD4+ T cells sorted from blood. The receptors were sampled from a man aged 18 to 29 in good health. CDR3s include the opening cysteine and the closing phenylalanine or tryptophan. Clone size appears in some rows only: once, few, many, or a class for an expanded clone.

j_call | clone_size | v_call | cdr3_aa
TRBJ2-7 | . | TRBV6-5 | CASSYSGATGVDEQYF
TRBJ2-7 | once | TRBV7-2 | CASSLAVSYEQYF
TRBJ1-2 | . | TRBV25-1 | CASSESGPSGGGYTF
TRBJ2-1 | . | TRBV7-3 | CASSPEGGGSYNEQFF
TRBJ2-1 | once | TRBV6-5 | CASVLTSGGHEQFF
TRBJ1-4 | . | TRBV11-2 | CASSLTGGVEKLFF
TRBJ2-7 | . | TRBV6-1 | CASSVLSQRYEQYF
TRBJ2-7 | . | TRBV6-4 | CASSAGGGKGLATSYEQYF
TRBJ1-5 | once | TRBV19 | CASSMLSTGPSNQPQHF
TRBJ2-7 | . | TRBV5-4 | CASSLTPGQLYEQYF
TRBJ1-5 | . | TRBV2 | CASSLPQPGQPQHF
TRBJ1-2 | . | TRBV5-1 | CASSSGQMDGYTF
TRBJ1-1 | . | TRBV7-9 | CASIEGEVANTEAFF
TRBJ2-4 | once | TRBV6-5 | CASSSMEGKRGNIQYF
TRBJ1-1 | . | TRBV2 | CASSDVGQGNTEAFF
TRBJ2-2 | . | TRBV5-6 | CASSWDRDTGELFF
TRBJ1-4 | . | TRBV2 | CASSVLGTNEKLFF
TRBJ2-1 | . | TRBV28 | CASRQGYGEQFF
TRBJ2-1 | . | TRBV9 | CASSVDLGSYNEQFF
TRBJ2-2 | . | TRBV5-1 | CASSPGTETGELFF
. | . | TRBV4-3 | CASSLYGAPPYEQYF
TRBJ2-7 | . | TRBV18 | CASSPSWRGTRAYEQYF
TRBJ2-5 | . | TRBV7-9 | CASSVILADQETQYF
TRBJ2-7 | . | TRBV27 | CASSRPGGLYEQYF
TRBJ2-7 | . | TRBV18 | CASSPYRGNYEQYF
TRBJ2-2 | . | TRBV7-2 | CASSLGQANTGELFF
TRBJ2-1 | once | TRBV30 | CAWAGIPNNEQFF
TRBJ1-1 | . | TRBV18 | CASSPPPGRAEAFF
TRBJ2-1 | . | TRBV7-9 | CATPAESSYNEQFF
TRBJ1-2 | . | TRBV30 | CAWSRDTVNYGYTF
TRBJ1-6 | once | TRBV28 | CASTPRGHSPLHF
TRBJ2-3 | . | TRBV15 | CATSRVKRLTGSSTDTQYF
TRBJ2-7 | . | TRBV11-2 | CASSLVSGQTYEQYF
TRBJ1-2 | . | TRBV19 | CASSIVKSPGSNYGYTF
. | . | TRBV30 | CAWSANRDFFYEQYF
TRBJ1-4 | . | TRBV5-4 | CASSPAGREKLFF
TRBJ1-1 | few | TRBV11-3 | CASSLGVMNTEAFF
TRBJ2-5 | . | TRBV5-1 | CASSLAVAGVGETQYF
TRBJ1-5 | . | TRBV27 | CASSPRSGAGNQPQHF
TRBJ2-5 | . | TRBV9 | CASSVGGTGIETQYF
TRBJ2-1 | . | TRBV5-1 | CASSLELAGYNEQFF